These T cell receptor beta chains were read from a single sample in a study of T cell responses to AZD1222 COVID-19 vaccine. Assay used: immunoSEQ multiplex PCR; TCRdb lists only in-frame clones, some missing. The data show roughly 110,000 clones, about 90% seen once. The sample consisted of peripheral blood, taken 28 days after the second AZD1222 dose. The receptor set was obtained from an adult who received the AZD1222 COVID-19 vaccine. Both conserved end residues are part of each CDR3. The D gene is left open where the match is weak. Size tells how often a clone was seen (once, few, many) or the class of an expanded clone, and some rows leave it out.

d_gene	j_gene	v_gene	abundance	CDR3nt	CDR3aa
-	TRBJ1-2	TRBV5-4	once	TGTGCCAGCAGCTGGCGGACGGATGGCTACACCTTC	CASSWRTDGYTF
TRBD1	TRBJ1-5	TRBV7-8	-	TGTGCCAGCAGCCGGGGACAGGGAGTTTATAGCAATCAGCCCCAGCATTTT	CASSRGQGVYSNQPQHF
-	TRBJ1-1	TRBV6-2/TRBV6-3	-	TGTGCCAGCAGTCTAACCATCTTCCCGGACACTGAAGCTTTCTTT	CASSLTIFPDTEAFF
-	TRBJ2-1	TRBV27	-	TGTGCCAGCAGACCATTCGGATTAGGGGGGAATGAGCAGTTCTTC	CASRPFGLGGNEQFF
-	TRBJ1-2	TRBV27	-	TGTGCCAGCAGTTTAGGATCGGCCAGCACGAATGGCTACACCTTC	CASSLGSASTNGYTF
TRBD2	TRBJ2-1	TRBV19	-	TGTGCCAGTAGTATGCGGGGGACGCCCGACTACAATGAGCAGTTCTTC	CASSMRGTPDYNEQFF
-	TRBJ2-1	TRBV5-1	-	TGCGCCAGCAATCGGCTAGGGGTGGATGAGCAGTTCTTC	CASNRLGVDEQFF
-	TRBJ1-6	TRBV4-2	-	TGTGCCAGCAGCCAAACACAGGAAAATTCACCCCTCCACTTT	CASSQTQENSPLHF
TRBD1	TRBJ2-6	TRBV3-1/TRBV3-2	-	TGTGCCAGCAGCACAGGGGAAGGGGCCAACGTCCTGACTTTC	CASSTGEGANVLTF
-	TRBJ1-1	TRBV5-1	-	TGCGCCAGCACCAGCCGTGCGGACACTGAAGCTTTCTTT	CASTSRADTEAFF
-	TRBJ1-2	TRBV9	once	TGTGCCAGCAGCGTAGGGAGAGCGGTAAACTATGGCTACACCTTC	CASSVGRAVNYGYTF
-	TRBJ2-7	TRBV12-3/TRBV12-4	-	TGTGCCAGCAGTTCGGGATCATCCTACGAGCAGTACTTC	CASSSGSSYEQYF
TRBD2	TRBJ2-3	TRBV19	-	TGTGCCAGTAGTATAAGGACTAGCGGGGTGTACACAGATACGCAGTATTTT	CASSIRTSGVYTDTQYF
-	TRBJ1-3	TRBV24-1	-	TGTGCCACCACCAAGCAGGGGAACTCTGGAAACACCATATATTTT	CATTKQGNSGNTIYF
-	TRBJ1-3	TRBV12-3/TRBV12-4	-	TGTGCCAGCAACGGGGGCGGAAACACCATATATTTT	CASNGGGNTIYF
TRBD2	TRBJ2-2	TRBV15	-	TGTGCCACCCGTTGGGGACTAGCGGGAACGAACACCGGGGAGCTGTTTTTT	CATRWGLAGTNTGELFF
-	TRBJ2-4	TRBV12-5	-	TGTGCTAGTGGTTTGGGGGGCACCAAAAACATTCAGTACTTC	CASGLGGTKNIQYF
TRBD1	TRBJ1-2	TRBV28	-	TGTGCCAGCAGTACGACCGGGACAGGGGTTAACTATGGCTACACCTTC	CASSTTGTGVNYGYTF
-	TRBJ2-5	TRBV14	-	TGTGCCAGCAGGAGTACCGCGGGGACCCAGTACTTC	CASRSTAGTQYF
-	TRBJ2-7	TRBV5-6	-	TGTGCCAGCAGCTTGCGAACATCCTACGACCACGAGCAGTACTTC	CASSLRTSYDHEQYF
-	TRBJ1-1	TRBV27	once	TGTGCCAGCACCGGATTCGCTGAAGCTTTCTTT	CASTGFAEAFF
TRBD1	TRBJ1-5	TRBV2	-	TGTGCCAGCAGTGGAGGTGCAGGGGGGAATCAGCCCCAGCATTTT	CASSGGAGGNQPQHF
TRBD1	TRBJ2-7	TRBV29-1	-	TGCAGCGCCGGAAGCTTACAGGGGATCCACGAGCAGTACTTC	CSAGSLQGIHEQYF
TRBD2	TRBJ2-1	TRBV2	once	TGTGCCAGCAGTGACCCCGGGGGGTGGGATGAGCAGTTCTTC	CASSDPGGWDEQFF
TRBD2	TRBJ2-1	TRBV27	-	TGTGCCAGCGGATTTAGCGGGAGGTACAATGAGCAGTTCTTC	CASGFSGRYNEQFF
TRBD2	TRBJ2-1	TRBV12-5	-	TGTGCTAGTGGTTTGGTTGGGCTAGCGGCAGACTCCTACAATGAGCAGTTCTTC	CASGLVGLAADSYNEQFF
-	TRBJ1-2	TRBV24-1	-	TGTGCCACCAGTGACCGTGATAAGGGAGGCTACACCTTC	CATSDRDKGGYTF
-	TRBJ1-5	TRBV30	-	TGTGCCTGGAGTGTTCGCATAAATCAGCCCCAGCATTTT	CAWSVRINQPQHF
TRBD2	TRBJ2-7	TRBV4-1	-	TGCGCCAGCAGCCAAGTACTAGCGCCAAGCTCCTACGAGCAGTACTTC	CASSQVLAPSSYEQYF
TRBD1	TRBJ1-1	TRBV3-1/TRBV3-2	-	TGTGCCAGCAGCCAAGACCCCGGACAGGGAGAAGCTTTCTTT	CASSQDPGQGEAFF
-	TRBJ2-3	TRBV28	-	TGTGCCAGCGAAAAGCGGCCAGATACGCAGTATTTT	CASEKRPDTQYF
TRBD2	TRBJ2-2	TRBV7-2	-	TGTGCCAGCAGCTTAGCGCGGGAGAACGGGGAGCTGTTTTTT	CASSLARENGELFF
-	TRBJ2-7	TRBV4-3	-	TGCGCCAGCAGCCAAGCGGCGACCCTTTCCTACGAGCAGTACTTC	CASSQAATLSYEQYF
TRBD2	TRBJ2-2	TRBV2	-	TGTGCCAGCACCTACTGGGCGGGATCGGGAGGAGGGGAGCTGTTTTTT	CASTYWAGSGGGELFF
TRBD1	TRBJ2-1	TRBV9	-	TGTGCCAGCAGCGCCGCCCCTCCGGACAGGGGGGCTGATGAGCAGTTCTTC	CASSAAPPDRGADEQFF
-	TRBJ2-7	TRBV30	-	TGTGCCTGGAGTTCGACAGGCGGTGCCTACGAGCAGTACTTC	CAWSSTGGAYEQYF
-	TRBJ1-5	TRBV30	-	TGTGCCATGAGATGGGGGGCTAATCAGCCCCAGCATTTT	CAMRWGANQPQHF
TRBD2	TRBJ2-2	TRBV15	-	TGTGCCACCAGCCGCGATCCCGGACTAGCGGGGTTGACCGGGGAGCTGTTTTTT	CATSRDPGLAGLTGELFF
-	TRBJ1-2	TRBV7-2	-	TGTGCCAGCAGCTTAGGGGGGGTCGGCTATGGCTACACCTTC	CASSLGGVGYGYTF
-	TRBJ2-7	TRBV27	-	TGTGCCAGCAGTTTCCGCAGGCTGAGGGGCTCCTACGAGCAGTACTTC	CASSFRRLRGSYEQYF